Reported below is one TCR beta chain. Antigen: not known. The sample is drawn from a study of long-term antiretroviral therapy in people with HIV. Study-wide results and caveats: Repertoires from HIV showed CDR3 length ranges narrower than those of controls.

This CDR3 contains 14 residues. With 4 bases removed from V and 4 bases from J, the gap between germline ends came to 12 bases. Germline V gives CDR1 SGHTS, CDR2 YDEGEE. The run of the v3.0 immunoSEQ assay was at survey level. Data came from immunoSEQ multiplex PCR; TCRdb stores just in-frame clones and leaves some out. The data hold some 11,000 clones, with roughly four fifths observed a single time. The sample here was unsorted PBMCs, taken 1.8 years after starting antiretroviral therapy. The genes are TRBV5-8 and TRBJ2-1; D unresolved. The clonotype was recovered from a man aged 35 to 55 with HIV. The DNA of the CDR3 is TGTGCCAGCAGCCCGTACGTCGATTACAATGAGCAGTTCTTC. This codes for CASSPYVDYNEQFF.